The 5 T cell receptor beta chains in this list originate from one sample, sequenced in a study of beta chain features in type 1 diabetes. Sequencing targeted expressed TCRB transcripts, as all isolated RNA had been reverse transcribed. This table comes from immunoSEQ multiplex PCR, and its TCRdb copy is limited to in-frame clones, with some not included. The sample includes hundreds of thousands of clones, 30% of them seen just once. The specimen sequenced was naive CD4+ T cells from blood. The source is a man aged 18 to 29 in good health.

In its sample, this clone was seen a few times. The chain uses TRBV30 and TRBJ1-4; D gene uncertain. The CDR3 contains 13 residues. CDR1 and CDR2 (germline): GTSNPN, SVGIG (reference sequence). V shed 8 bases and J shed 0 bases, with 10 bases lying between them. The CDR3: CALLKSTNEKLFF. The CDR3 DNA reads TGTGCCCTGCTTAAGTCAACTAATGAAAAACTGTTTTTT.

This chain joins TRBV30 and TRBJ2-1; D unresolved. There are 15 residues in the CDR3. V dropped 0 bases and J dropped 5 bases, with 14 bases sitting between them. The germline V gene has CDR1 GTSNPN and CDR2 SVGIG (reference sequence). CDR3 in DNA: TGTGCCTGGAGTGTACGCCGGAGCAGCCACAATGAGCAGTTCTTC. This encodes CAWSVRRSSHNEQFF. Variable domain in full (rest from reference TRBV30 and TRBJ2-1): SQTIHQWPATLVQPVGSPLSLECTVEGTSNPNLYWYRQAAGRGLQLLFYSVGIGQISSEVPQNLSASRPQDRQFILSSKKLLLSDSGFYLCAWSVRRSSHNEQFFGPGTRLTVL.

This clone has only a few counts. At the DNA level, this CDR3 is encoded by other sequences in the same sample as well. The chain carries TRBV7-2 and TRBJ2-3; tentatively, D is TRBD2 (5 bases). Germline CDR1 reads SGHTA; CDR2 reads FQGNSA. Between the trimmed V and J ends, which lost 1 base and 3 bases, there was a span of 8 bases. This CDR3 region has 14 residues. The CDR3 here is CASSLDTGTDTQYF. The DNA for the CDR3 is TGTGCCAGCAGCTTAGACACGGGGACAGATACGCAGTATTTT.

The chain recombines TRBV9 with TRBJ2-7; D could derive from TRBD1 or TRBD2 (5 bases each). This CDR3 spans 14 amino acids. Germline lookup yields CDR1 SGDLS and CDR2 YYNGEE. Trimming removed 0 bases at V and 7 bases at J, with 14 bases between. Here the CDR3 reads CASSVEMGPGEQYF. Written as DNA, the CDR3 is TGTGCCAGCAGCGTAGAAATGGGGCCGGGAGAGCAGTACTTC.

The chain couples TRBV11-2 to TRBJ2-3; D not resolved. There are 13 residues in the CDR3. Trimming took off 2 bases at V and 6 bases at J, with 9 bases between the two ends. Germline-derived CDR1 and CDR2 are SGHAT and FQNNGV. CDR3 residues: CASSLTVGDTQYF. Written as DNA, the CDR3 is TGTGCCAGCAGCTTAACAGTCGGGGATACGCAGTATTTT.